Shown below are 10 T cell receptor beta chains from a single sample sequenced in a study of cytomegalovirus exposure and HLA in healthy donors. PCR used 60 Vbeta primers and 13 Jbeta primers. Sequenced by immunoSEQ multiplex PCR; TCRdb stores in-frame clones only, minus some. The table shows about 120,000 clones, with 80% occurring only once. Sequencing was done on a sample of PBMCs. These TCRs come from a man in his fifties or sixties in good health and CMV-seronegative.

The chain carries TRBV9 and TRBJ2-3; TRBD2 matches 14 bases. CDR1 is SGDLS, CDR2 YYNGEE, per germline. Trimming removed 4 bases from V and 3 bases from J; junction bases left unmatched: 10. This CDR3 region has 18 residues. The CDR3 spells CASSPGTSGSYGTDTQYF. Here the CDR3 DNA reads TGTGCCAGCAGCCCCGGGACTAGCGGGAGTTATGGTACAGATACGCAGTATTTT. Looking up the rest from reference TRBV9 and TRBJ2-3 gives the full variable domain: DSGVTQTPKHLITATGQRVTLRCSPRSGDLSVYWYQQSLDQGLQFLIQYYNGEERAKGNILERFSAQQFPDLHSELNLSSLELGDSALYFCASSPGTSGSYGTDTQYFGPGTRLTVL.

V is TRBV10-3 and J is TRBJ2-3; TRBD2 is a possible D gene (6 bases). Trimming pared 8 bases from V and 2 bases from J, leaving 11 bases between. CDR1 and CDR2 (germline): ENHRY, SYGVKD. This CDR3 comprises 13 residues. CDR3 protein: CAIESGDTDTQYF. CDR3 bases: TGTGCCATCGAATCGGGGGACACAGATACGCAGTATTTT.

The chain joins TRBV27 to TRBJ2-2; the match to TRBD2 covers 13 bases. There are 14 residues in the CDR3. J lost 8 bases, V lost 8 bases, and 5 bases had no gene match. The germline gives CDR1 MNHEY, CDR2 SMNVEV (reference sequence). CDR3 nucleotides: TGTGCCAGCGGACGGACTAGCGGGAGTGGGGAGCTGTTTTTT. As protein: CASGRTSGSGELFF.

The V call is TRBV28, the J call TRBJ2-1, with D possibly being TRBD1 (6 bases). The germline V gene has CDR1 MDHEN and CDR2 SYDVKM. V was pared by 2 bases and J by 0 bases, with 14 bases between. The CDR3 extends over 17 amino acids. The CDR3 here is CASSLTGLGSSYNEQFF. As DNA, the CDR3 is TGTGCCAGCAGTTTAACAGGGCTGGGAAGCTCCTACAATGAGCAGTTCTTC.

The chain combines TRBV7-9 with TRBJ2-7; 8 bases are shared with TRBD1. CDR1 is SEHNR, CDR2 FQNEAQ, per germline (reference sequence). This CDR3 spans 16 amino acids. J was trimmed by 2 bases and V by 5 bases; bases with no gene match: 11. The CDR3 DNA reads TGTGCCAGCAGCCCCCTTGGACAGGGTAGCGCCTACGAGCAGTACTTC. This gives the protein CASSPLGQGSAYEQYF.

The CDR3 spells CASSEQGRVTEAFF. CDR3 coding DNA: TGTGCCAGCAGTGAGCAGGGGCGCGTCACTGAAGCTTTCTTT. J is TRBJ1-1 and V is TRBV6-6, with a tentative D call TRBD1 (6 bases). CDR1 is MNHNY and CDR2 is SVGAGI in the germline V gene (reference sequence). Trimming stripped 5 bases from V and 4 bases from J, with 14 bases between. The CDR3 is 14 amino acids.

The chain couples TRBV9 to TRBJ2-2; 8 nucleotides match TRBD2. J lost 0 bases, V lost 0 bases, and 4 bases had no gene match. Germline V gives CDR1 SGDLS, CDR2 YYNGEE. CDR3 length: 17 residues. Here the CDR3 reads CASSVGLTSANTGELFF. The CDR3 bases are TGTGCCAGCAGCGTAGGCTTGACTAGCGCGAACACCGGGGAGCTGTTTTTT. Together with reference TRBV9 and TRBJ2-2, the CDR3 gives the full variable domain: DSGVTQTPKHLITATGQRVTLRCSPRSGDLSVYWYQQSLDQGLQFLIQYYNGEERAKGNILERFSAQQFPDLHSELNLSSLELGDSALYFCASSVGLTSANTGELFFGEGSRLTVL.

The V and J genes are TRBV5-1 and TRBJ2-1; D is possibly TRBD2 (7 bases). Germline V gene sequence: CDR1 SGHRS, CDR2 YFSETQ. This CDR3 spans 17 amino acids. The V end lost 7 bases, the J end lost 2 bases, and 22 bases lay between the germline ends. CDR3 nucleotide sequence: TGCGCCAGCCGTGGGCTCAGCAAAGGGGGGGCCTACAATGAGCAGTTCTTC. Translating it yields CASRGLSKGGAYNEQFF.

This clone appeared a few times. This chain connects TRBV29-1 to TRBJ1-4; D is ambiguous. The CDR3 consists of 12 residues. Per germline, CDR1 SQVTM and CDR2 ANQGSEA. V lost 6 bases, J lost 6 bases, and 11 bases lay in between. The CDR3 here is CSVRGGYEKLFF. The CDR3 region has the DNA TGCAGCGTAAGAGGTGGATATGAAAAACTGTTTTTT. Full variable domain (rest looked up from reference TRBV29-1 and TRBJ1-4): SAVISQKPSRDICQRGTSLTIQCQVDSQVTMMFWYRQQPGQSLTLIATANQGSEATYESGFVIDKFPISRPNLTFSTLTVSNMSPEDSSIYLCSVRGGYEKLFFGSGTQLSVL.

V gene TRBV7-9 combines with J gene TRBJ1-3; perhaps TRBD1 as D (6 bases). Trimming cost V 2 bases and J 5 bases, with 22 bases left between them. Germline V lookup: CDR1 SEHNR, CDR2 FQNEAQ (reference sequence). CDR3 size: 18 residues. The CDR3 loop is CASSLPLFDRTDRNTIYF. Here the CDR3 DNA reads TGTGCCAGCAGCTTACCACTTTTCGACAGGACCGACCGAAACACCATATATTTT. The whole variable domain, filled in from reference TRBV7-9 and TRBJ1-3, reads DTGVSQNPRHKITKRGQNVTFRCDPISEHNRLYWYRQTLGQGPEFLTYFQNEAQLEKSRLLSDRFSAERPKGSFSTLEIQRTEQGDSAMYLCASSLPLFDRTDRNTIYFGEGSWLTVV.